A selection of T cell receptor beta chains follows, all from one sample in a study of shared clonotypes between healthy human individuals. Data came from immunoSEQ multiplex PCR; TCRdb stores just in-frame clones and leaves some out. The sample contains some 900,000 clones, approximately 80% of which appear only once. Sequencing was done on a sample of memory CD4+ T cells sorted from blood. The receptors were sampled from a man between 18 and 29 years old in good health. Both conserved end residues are part of each CDR3. Each record gives: V gene, J gene, clone size, CDR3 length, D gene, CDR3 protein, CDR3 DNA. D genes are given only for firm matches. Not every row has a clone size; where given, it reads once, few, many or a size class.

>TRBV7-8|TRBJ1-4|.|14|TRBD1
CAIGEGGQDEKLFF
TGTGCCATAGGGGAAGGAGGACAGGACGAAAAACTGTTTTTT
>TRBV11-3|TRBJ2-2|.|15|TRBD1
CASSLRQGYTGELFF
TGTGCCAGCAGCCTGAGACAGGGGTATACCGGGGAGCTGTTTTTT
>TRBV6-6|TRBJ1-4|.|15|TRBD1
CASSSDRSGDEKLFF
TGTGCCAGCAGTTCGGACAGGTCAGGGGATGAAAAACTGTTTTTT
>TRBV19|TRBJ1-1|once|13|.
CASSIRGDTEAFF
TGTGCCAGTAGTATCCGGGGGGACACTGAAGCTTTCTTT
>TRBV7-9|TRBJ2-7|.|17|TRBD1
CASSLRPTGTGGLEQYF
TGTGCCAGCAGCTTACGCCCGACCGGGACAGGGGGCCTCGAGCAGTACTTC
>TRBV5-1|TRBJ2-1|.|15|.
CASSLAMSSYNEQFF
TGCGCCAGCAGCTTGGCTATGAGCTCCTACAATGAGCAGTTCTTC
>TRBV7-8|TRBJ2-6|.|15|.
CASTFQAPGANVLTF
TGTGCCAGCACTTTCCAGGCCCCTGGGGCCAACGTCCTGACTTTC
>TRBV27|TRBJ1-1|.|17|TRBD1
CASSTSTGQGAGTEAFF
TGTGCCAGCAGTACCTCAACGGGACAGGGGGCAGGCACTGAAGCTTTCTTT
>TRBV5-1|TRBJ2-7|many|13|.
CASSLDRAYEQYF
TGCGCCAGCAGCTTGGACAGGGCCTACGAGCAGTACTTC
>TRBV28|TRBJ1-2|once|11|.
CASSFVYGYTF
TGTGCCAGCAGTTTTGTCTATGGCTACACCTTC
>TRBV7-9|TRBJ2-1|.|11|.
CASSFADEQFF
TGTGCCAGCAGCTTCGCAGATGAGCAGTTCTTC